This TCR beta chain appears in the sequencing data of a study of Graves' ophthalmopathy and Graves' hyperthyroidism. A note on this clonotype: Its specificity is not known.

Other autoimmune diseases, uncontrolled infections, pregnancy or lactation led to the exclusion of patients. Clinical symptoms, serum thyroxine, TRAb, thyroid ultrasound and orbital computed tomography were relied on for diagnosis. Fresh peripheral blood (around 9.7 ml) yielded the PBMCs. CDR3 length: 17 residues. The ends lost 5 bases at V and 0 bases at J; junction bases unmatched: 10. Germline loops: CDR1 SEHNR, CDR2 FQNEAQ (reference sequence). Amplifying from RNA transcripts, the study obtained TCR beta CDR3 regions. In the first round, RT-PCR was carried out with HTBI primers, and a multiplex PCR formed the second round. TCRdb re-derived calls from the multiplex PCR reads in MiXCR, one entry per CDR3 protein. Among around 660,000 distinct CDR3 sequences listed, about 41% were seen once. Study-wide results and limits: Among expanded thyroid clonotypes above 0.001 frequency, most also occurred in blood.

The sample taken for sequencing was peripheral blood. The rearrangement links TRBV7-9 to TRBJ1-1, with 9 bases aligning to TRBD1. This sequence was found in an adult man with Graves' ophthalmopathy. CDR3 sequence reads: CASSPRQGGLVNTEAFF. For the CDR3, the DNA is TGTGCCAGCAGCCCTAGACAGGGGGGGTTGGTGAACACTGAAGCTTTCTTT.